The sequence of this TCR beta chain was determined in a study of cytomegalovirus exposure and HLA in healthy donors. Generated by immunoSEQ multiplex PCR, the TCRdb table keeps only in-frame clones and is missing some. The table includes 65,000 to 95,000 clones, about 95% detected once. The CDR3 runs 13 residues. In germline, CDR1 is SGHRS, CDR2 YFSETQ. V was clipped by 0 bases and J by 11 bases, with 14 bases between them. The sample consisted of PBMCs. This clonotype originated in a young man in good health and CMV-seronegative. This chain uses TRBV5-1 with TRBJ1-1; D gene uncertain. The CDR3 DNA reads TGCGCCAGCAGCTTGGTCGTGGGGAGAGAGGCTTTCTTT. Translating it yields CASSLVVGREAFF.